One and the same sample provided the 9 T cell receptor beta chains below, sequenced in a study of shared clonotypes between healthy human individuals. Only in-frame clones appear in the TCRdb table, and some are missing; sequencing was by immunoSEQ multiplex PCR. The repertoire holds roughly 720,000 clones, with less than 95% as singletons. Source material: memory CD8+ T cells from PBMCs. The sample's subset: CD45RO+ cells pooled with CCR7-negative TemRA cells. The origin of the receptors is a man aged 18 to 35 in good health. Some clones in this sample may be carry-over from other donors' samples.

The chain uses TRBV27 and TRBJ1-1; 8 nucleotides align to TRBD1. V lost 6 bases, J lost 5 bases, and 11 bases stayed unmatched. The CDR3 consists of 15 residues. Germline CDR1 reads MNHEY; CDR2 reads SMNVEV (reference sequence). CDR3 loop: CASSSIVTGVTEAFF. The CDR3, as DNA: TGTGCCAGCAGCTCCATCGTGACAGGGGTAACTGAAGCTTTCTTT.

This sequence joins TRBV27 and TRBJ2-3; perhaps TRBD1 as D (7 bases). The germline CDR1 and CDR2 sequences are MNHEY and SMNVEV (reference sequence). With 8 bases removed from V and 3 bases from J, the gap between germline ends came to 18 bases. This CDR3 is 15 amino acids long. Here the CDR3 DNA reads TGTGCCAGCCGCATCCAGGGGGGTAGGACAGATACGCAGTATTTT. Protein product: CASRIQGGRTDTQYF.

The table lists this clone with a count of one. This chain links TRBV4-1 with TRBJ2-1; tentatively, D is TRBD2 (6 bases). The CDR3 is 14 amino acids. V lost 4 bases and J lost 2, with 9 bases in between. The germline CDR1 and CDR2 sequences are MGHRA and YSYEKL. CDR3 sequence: CASSPSGAYNEQFF. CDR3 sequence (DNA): TGCGCCAGCAGCCCGTCGGGGGCCTACAATGAGCAGTTCTTC.

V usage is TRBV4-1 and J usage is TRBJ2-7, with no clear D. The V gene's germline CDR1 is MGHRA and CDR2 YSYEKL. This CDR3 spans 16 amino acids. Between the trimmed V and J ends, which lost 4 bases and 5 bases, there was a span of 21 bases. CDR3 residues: CASSPEVTAQGNEQYF. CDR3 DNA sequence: TGCGCCAGCAGCCCAGAGGTCACGGCCCAAGGGAACGAGCAGTACTTC.

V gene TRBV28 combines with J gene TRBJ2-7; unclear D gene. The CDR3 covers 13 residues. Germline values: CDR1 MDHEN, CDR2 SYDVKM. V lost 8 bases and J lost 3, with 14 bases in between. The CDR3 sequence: CASASPESYEQYF. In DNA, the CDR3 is TGTGCCAGCGCCTCTCCCGAAAGCTACGAGCAGTACTTC.

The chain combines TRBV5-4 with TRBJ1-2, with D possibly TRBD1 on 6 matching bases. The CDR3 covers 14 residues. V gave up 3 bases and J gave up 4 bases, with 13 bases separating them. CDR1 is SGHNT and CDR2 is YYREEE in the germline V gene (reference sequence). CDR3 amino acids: CASSSGHRVYGYTF. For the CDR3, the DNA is TGTGCCAGCAGCTCGGGACACAGAGTCTATGGCTACACCTTC.

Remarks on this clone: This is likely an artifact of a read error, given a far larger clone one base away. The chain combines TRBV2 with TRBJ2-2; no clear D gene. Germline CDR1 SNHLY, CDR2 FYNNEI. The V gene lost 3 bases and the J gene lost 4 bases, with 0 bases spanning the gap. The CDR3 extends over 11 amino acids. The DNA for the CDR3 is TGTGCCAGCAGTGACACCGGGGAGCTGTTTTTT. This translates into CASSDTGELFF.

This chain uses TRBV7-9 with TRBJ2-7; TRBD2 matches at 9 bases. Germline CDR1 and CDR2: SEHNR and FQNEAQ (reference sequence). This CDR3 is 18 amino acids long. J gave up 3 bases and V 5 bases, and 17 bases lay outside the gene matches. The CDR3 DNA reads TGTGCCAGCAGCCCACAGCGCGTTTTTCTAGCGGGACACTACGAGCAGTACTTC. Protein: CASSPQRVFLAGHYEQYF.

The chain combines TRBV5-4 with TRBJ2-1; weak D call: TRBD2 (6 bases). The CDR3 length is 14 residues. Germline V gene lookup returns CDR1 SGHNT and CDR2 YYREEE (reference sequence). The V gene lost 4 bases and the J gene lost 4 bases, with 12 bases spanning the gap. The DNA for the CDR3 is TGTGCCAGCAGCCCCATGGGGGGATACAATGAGCAGTTCTTC. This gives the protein CASSPMGGYNEQFF.